The clone carrying this T cell receptor (beta chain) was detected ten times or more. Antigen unknown. These data belong to a study of T cell repertoires in cytomegalovirus infection. At the level of the study: From public TCR beta signatures came an indication of both CMV infection and matching HLA type.

There are 17 residues in the CDR3. Germline V gene lookup returns CDR1 MNHNS and CDR2 SASEGT. Trimming pared 2 bases from V and 7 bases from J, leaving 23 bases between. MiXCR, run by TCRdb on the reads, gives a single entry per CDR3 protein. This table has fewer than 550,000 distinct CDR3 sequences, 16% appearing once. The study's findings and limits: Of the TCR beta families, the public ones yielded a cumulative frequency that identified carriers of CMV plus the relevant HLA. CMV-specific HLA-C-restricted TCR beta clonotypes dominated the ex vivo response.

This TCR derives from a human donor in good health (CMV status not recorded). Some clones in this sample may be carry-over from other donors' samples. The V call is TRBV6-1, the J call TRBJ1-1; the D is unclear. The source material was CD8+ T cells from PBMCs. CDR3 sequence (DNA): TGTGCCAGCAGTGAACACCCGCCGCGGGGAGCGCAGGATGAAGCTTTCTTT. Amino acids: CASSEHPPRGAQDEAFF.